A single sample gave rise to the 32 T cell receptor beta chains below, sequenced in a study of T-cell memory formation after mild COVID-19. TCRdb called the 5' RACE reads again in MiXCR, with one record for every CDR3 protein. The sample shows roughly 450,000 distinct CDR3 sequences, around 17% of them seen only once. The sequenced sample was PBMCs or a T cell subset sorted from them (not recorded which). The receptors were sampled from a man between 18 and 35 years old who had mild COVID-19 (a few samples of this study predate the infection). Cell type and time point are not known.

This clonotype was seen more than once but under ten times. The chain has TRBV28 and TRBJ2-1, with 12 bases aligning to TRBD2. After removal of 5 bases from V and 10 bases from J, the junction contained 9 bases not matched to a gene. Germline CDR1 reads MDHEN; CDR2 reads SYDVKM. This CDR3 comprises 15 residues. CDR3 DNA sequence: TGTGCCAGCAGTGGCCCTAGCGGGGGGGCCTTGGAGCAGTTCTTC. Protein sequence: CASSGPSGGALEQFF.

The chain has TRBV5-1 and TRBJ1-2; TRBD1 aligns across 7 bases. CDR1 is SGHRS, CDR2 YFSETQ, per germline. The CDR3 spans 15 residues. The V and J ends lost 7 bases and 4 bases, in that order; junction bases with no gene match: 13. The CDR3 DNA is TGCGCCAGCTCCCCTCAACCGGGACAGCGCTATGGCTACACCTTC. Amino acid sequence: CASSPQPGQRYGYTF. Full variable domain (missing parts from reference TRBV5-1 and TRBJ1-2): KAGVTQTPRYLIKTRGQQVTLSCSPISGHRSVSWYQQTPGQGLQFLFEYFSETQRNKGNFPGRFSGRQFSNSRSEMNVSTLELGDSALYLCASSPQPGQRYGYTFGSGTRLTVV.

This clonotype was observed at least ten times. The genes are TRBV5-1 and TRBJ2-3, with a possible D match to TRBD2 (5 bases). CDR1 is SGHRS and CDR2 is YFSETQ in the germline V gene. V gave up 4 bases and J gave up 2 bases, with 17 bases separating them. This CDR3 is 16 amino acids long. Here the CDR3 reads CASSLEGLAVTDTQYF. The CDR3 DNA reads as TGCGCCAGCAGCCTTGAGGGTCTAGCAGTCACAGATACGCAGTATTTT.

The chain has TRBV3-1 and TRBJ1-2; D is undetermined. CDR1 is LGHDT, CDR2 YNNKEL, per germline (reference sequence). Trimming left V 1 base short and J 7 bases short, with 16 bases between. The CDR3 runs 15 residues. In nucleotides, the CDR3 is TGTGCCAGCAGCCAAGGCCCTGACGGAGGGTCTGGCTACACCTTC. Protein: CASSQGPDGGSGYTF.

This chain links TRBV10-3 with TRBJ2-2, with 8 bases fitting TRBD1. The CDR3 extends over 13 amino acids. The germline V gene encodes CDR1 ENHRY and CDR2 SYGVKD. V trimming: 8 bases; J trimming: 4 bases; junction bases outside the gene matches: 3. The CDR3 coding sequence is TGTGCCATCCAGGGGGCCTTCACCGGGGAGCTGTTTTTT. This codes for CAIQGAFTGELFF.

A note on this clonotype: At one end, the junction sequence differs from germline, possibly due to a read error. The chain employs TRBV5-1 and TRBJ2-5; no definite D call. Germline CDR1 reads SGHRS; CDR2 reads YFSETQ. The CDR3 runs 11 residues. CDR3 protein: CAISRQETQYF. CDR3 nucleotides: TGCGCCATCAGCCGACAAGAGACCCAGTACTTC.

This clonotype occurred a few times. The chain joins TRBV11-2 to TRBJ2-5; weak D call: TRBD1 (6 bases). Germline V CDR1 and CDR2: SGHAT, FQNNGV. This CDR3 is built from 14 residues. V lost 3 bases to trimming and J lost 4 bases, with 12 bases between them. The CDR3 DNA reads as TGTGCCAGCAGCTTGCCAGGGGTTCGAGAGACCCAGTACTTC. This translates into CASSLPGVRETQYF.

On this clonotype: Germline and junction disagree at one end, which may indicate a read error. V and J are TRBV11-2 and TRBJ2-3; D uncertain. The CDR3 is made up of 15 amino acids. The germline CDR1 and CDR2 sequences are SGHAT and FQNNGV. The CDR3 sequence is CDSTLGPLLTDTQYF. The CDR3 coding sequence is TGTGACAGCACTCTTGGGCCACTACTCACAGATACGCAGTATTTT.

The chain employs TRBV6-2 or TRBV6-3 and TRBJ2-3; 12 bases match TRBD1. CDR1 and CDR2 from the germline V gene are MNHEY and SVGEGT. There are 16 residues in the CDR3. Trimming cost V 0 bases and J 4 bases; bases outside gene matches: 2. DNA of the CDR3: TGTGCCAGCAGTTACTCCGGGACAGGGGGCCCAGATACGCAGTATTTT. Translated, it gives CASSYSGTGGPDTQYF.

The genes are TRBV7-2 and TRBJ1-2; D perhaps matches TRBD1 (5 bases). CDR3 size: 15 residues. V lost 1 base to trimming and J lost 0 bases, with 9 bases between them. The germline gives CDR1 SGHTA, CDR2 FQGNSA. The CDR3 DNA follows: TGTGCCAGCAGCTTAGATGGGGGTGCTAACTATGGCTACACCTTC. It is translated as CASSLDGGANYGYTF.

The rearrangement uses TRBV6-6 and TRBJ2-7; D tentatively fits TRBD1 or TRBD2 (5 bases each). With 7 bases removed from V and 0 bases from J, the gap between germline ends came to 16 bases. The CDR3 totals 15 residues. Germline lookup yields CDR1 MNHNY and CDR2 SVGAGI (reference sequence). The DNA for the CDR3 is TGTGCCAGCACCCATTCCGGGACGGGCTCCTACGAGCAGTACGTC. Translating gives CASTHSGTGSYEQYV.

This clonotype turned up a few times. The chain recombines TRBV5-4 with TRBJ1-6; D remains unclear. CDR1 SGHNT and CDR2 YYREEE come from the germline V gene (reference sequence). Trimming removed 4 bases from V and 3 bases from J, with 5 bases in between. The CDR3 is made up of 13 amino acids. This CDR3 reads CASSRDYNSPLHF. The CDR3 DNA sequence: TGTGCCAGCAGCCGGGACTATAATTCACCCCTCCACTTT.

The rearrangement joins TRBV6-5 to TRBJ2-7, with D maybe TRBD1 (6 bases). V was clipped by 6 bases and J by 4 bases, with 19 bases between them. This CDR3 spans 15 amino acids. In germline, CDR1 is MNHEY, CDR2 SVGAGI. The CDR3, as DNA: TGTGCCAGCAGAGGGGGACCCGGGCGTGGGTACGAGCAGTACTTC. As protein: CASRGGPGRGYEQYF.

CDR3 in amino acids: CSVHWGIEQYF. The CDR3 coding sequence is TGCAGCGTCCATTGGGGGATCGAGCAGTACTTC. The J gene is TRBJ2-7, the V gene TRBV29-1; TRBD1 or TRBD2 may be the D gene (5 bases each). This CDR3 has 11 residues. Between the trimmed V and J ends, which lost 6 bases and 6 bases, there was a span of 12 bases. Germline assignment: CDR1 SQVTM and CDR2 ANQGSEA.

A few counts support this clonotype. This chain links TRBV5-6 with TRBJ2-5, with D unclear. The CDR3 spans 14 residues. In germline, CDR1 is SGHDT, CDR2 YYEEEE. The ends were cut back, 4 bases at V and 5 bases at J, with 15 bases in the middle. CDR3 sequence reads: CASSPRYRRETQYF. The CDR3 DNA follows: TGTGCCAGCAGCCCCCGATATCGACGGGAGACCCAGTACTTC.

The table lists this clonotype with many counts. The DNA for the CDR3 is TGCGCCAGCGGGGCGGGGGGGCCCACAGATACGCAGTATTTT. Translated: CASGAGGPTDTQYF. This rearrangement joins TRBV5-1 to TRBJ2-3; 9 bases are shared with TRBD2. Germline-derived CDR1 and CDR2 are SGHRS and YFSETQ. The CDR3 runs 14 residues. V shed 7 bases and J 2 bases; nucleotides not matched to a gene: 5.

V usage is TRBV4-1 and J usage is TRBJ2-1; possibly TRBD1 or TRBD2 for D (5 bases each). Trimming left V 4 bases short and J 0 bases short, with 16 bases between. CDR3 length equals 17 residues. From germline, CDR1 is MGHRA and CDR2 YSYEKL. Here the CDR3 reads CASSPQQGTSSYNEQFF. For the CDR3, the DNA is TGCGCCAGCAGCCCCCAGCAAGGGACGAGCTCCTACAATGAGCAGTTCTTC.

The rearrangement links TRBV6-2 or TRBV6-3 to TRBJ2-1; TRBD1 or TRBD2 may be the D gene (5 bases each). The CDR3 spans 13 residues. The V and J ends lost 2 bases and 6 bases respectively, with 8 bases between them. Germline-derived CDR1 and CDR2 are MNHEY and SVGEGT. CDR3 loop: CASSYGGSNEQFF. CDR3 DNA: TGTGCCAGCAGTTACGGGGGTAGCAATGAGCAGTTCTTC.

The chain uses TRBV4-2 and TRBJ2-5; 11 nucleotides align to TRBD2. Germline V gene sequence: CDR1 LGHNA, CDR2 YNFKEQ. This CDR3 is built from 16 residues. Unmatched junction bases numbered 3, after V lost 1 base and J lost 2 bases. The CDR3 region is CASSQVLAGGQETQYF. CDR3 DNA: TGTGCCAGCAGCCAAGTCCTAGCGGGGGGTCAAGAGACCCAGTACTTC.

The rearrangement links TRBV10-3 to TRBJ1-1, with D unresolved. This CDR3 is 14 amino acids long. Germline-derived CDR1 and CDR2 are ENHRY and SYGVKD. V lost 3 bases and J 5 bases, leaving 13 bases between the germline ends. Here the CDR3 reads CAISDFSEETEAFF. The CDR3 DNA follows: TGTGCCATCAGTGATTTCTCGGAAGAGACTGAAGCTTTCTTT.

This chain links TRBV9 with TRBJ2-3; D may match TRBD1 or TRBD2 (6 bases each). Trimming cost V 3 bases and J 3 bases, with 14 bases left between them. Germline loops: CDR1 SGDLS, CDR2 YYNGEE. The CDR3 covers 15 residues. CDR3: CASSGVRGTTDTQYF. The CDR3, as DNA: TGTGCCAGCAGCGGAGTTCGGGGGACAACAGATACGCAGTATTTT.

This clonotype showed up just a few times. This chain connects TRBV20-1 to TRBJ1-1; D gene uncertain. The germline V gene has CDR1 DFQATT and CDR2 SNEGSKA (reference sequence). Trimming left V 4 bases short and J 6 bases short, with 9 bases between. The CDR3 runs to 11 residues. The CDR3 protein is CSAKQGPEAFF. For the CDR3, the DNA is TGCAGTGCTAAACAAGGACCTGAAGCTTTCTTT.

The chain joins TRBV9 to TRBJ2-5; the D call may be TRBD1 or TRBD2 (6 bases each). V lost 0 bases to trimming and J lost 5 bases, with 17 bases between them. This CDR3 is 16 amino acids long. In germline, CDR1 is SGDLS, CDR2 YYNGEE. The CDR3 loop is CASSVALGGLSETQYF. Written as DNA, the CDR3 is TGTGCCAGCAGCGTAGCTCTCGGGGGCCTATCGGAGACCCAGTACTTC.

V usage is TRBV6-5 and J usage is TRBJ1-1; tentative D call: TRBD1 (6 bases). Trimming shortened V by 5 bases and J by 3 bases, and 10 bases separated the two germline ends. Germline lookup yields CDR1 MNHEY and CDR2 SVGAGI. This CDR3 spans 13 amino acids. The CDR3 is CASSRGFDTEAFF. The CDR3 DNA reads TGTGCCAGCAGTAGGGGGTTTGACACTGAAGCTTTCTTT.

This chain joins TRBV6-5 and TRBJ2-1, with TRBD2 identical over 8 bases. Trimming cost V 0 bases and J 2 bases; bases outside gene matches: 6. This CDR3 region has 17 residues. CDR1 is MNHEY, CDR2 SVGAGI, per germline. CDR3 nucleotides: TGTGCCAGCAGTTACTCGTACAGAGCGGGAGCCTACAATGAGCAGTTCTTC. It codes for CASSYSYRAGAYNEQFF.

The chain joins TRBV24-1 to TRBJ1-4; D is unresolved. CDR3 size: 17 residues. V was cut by 5 bases and J by 0 bases, with 15 bases left in between. Per germline, CDR1 KGHDR and CDR2 SFDVKD. The CDR3 sequence: CATSGTYRSPTNEKLFF. The CDR3 DNA sequence: TGTGCCACCAGTGGAACCTACAGATCTCCAACTAATGAAAAACTGTTTTTT.

The chain joins TRBV12-3 or TRBV12-4 to TRBJ2-1, with TRBD1 matching 7 bases. The V and J ends lost 1 base and 9 bases, in that order; junction bases with no gene match: 6. The CDR3 consists of 14 residues. The CDR3 sequence is CASSLDRGASEQFF. CDR3 sequence (DNA): TGTGCCAGCAGTTTAGACAGGGGTGCTAGTGAGCAGTTCTTC.

V gene TRBV29-1 combines with J gene TRBJ1-2; D unresolved. Trimming shortened V by 4 bases and J by 8 bases, and 17 bases separated the two germline ends. The CDR3 has 13 residues. Germline V gene data show CDR1 as SQVTM and CDR2 as ANQGSEA. The CDR3 DNA is TGCAGCGTTGGAGGCGGGGTAAAGTGGGGCTACACCTTC. Protein sequence: CSVGGGVKWGYTF.

This clonotype has more than one count but fewer than ten. The chain has TRBV20-1 and TRBJ1-5, with D possibly matching TRBD1 (6 bases). V was shortened by 3 bases and J by 5 bases, with 11 bases between the two germline ends. Germline V gives CDR1 DFQATT, CDR2 SNEGSKA (reference sequence). The CDR3 is 13 amino acids. The CDR3 DNA reads TGCAGTGCTAGGGTTTCAGGGGATCAGCCCCAGCATTTT. This sequence encodes CSARVSGDQPQHF.

This rearrangement joins TRBV10-3 to TRBJ1-2, with 8 bases lining up with TRBD1. Unmatched junction bases numbered 11, after V lost 2 bases and J lost 9 bases. Germline V CDR1 and CDR2: ENHRY, SYGVKD. The CDR3 runs 15 residues. The CDR3 coding sequence is TGTGCCATCAGTGAGACTGGACAGGGAGAGTTGCGCTACACCTTC. As protein: CAISETGQGELRYTF.

This clonotype turned up a few times. The chain combines TRBV4-1 with TRBJ2-2, with 8 bases matching TRBD1. Germline assignment: CDR1 MGHRA and CDR2 YSYEKL. Losses at the gene ends were 4 bases for V and 7 bases for J; bases not matched to a gene: 11. The CDR3 is 16 amino acids. The CDR3 spells CASSLRPGGVDGELFF. For the CDR3, the DNA is TGCGCCAGCAGCCTCCGGCCAGGGGGCGTTGACGGGGAGCTGTTTTTT.

This clonotype was seen many times. The rearrangement uses TRBV5-5 and TRBJ2-1, with 9 bases lining up with TRBD2. The V and J ends lost 3 bases and 4 bases, in that order; junction bases with no gene match: 5. The CDR3 has 15 residues. CDR1 SGHKS and CDR2 YYEKEE come from the germline V gene (reference sequence). The CDR3 is CASSWASGAYNEQFF. The CDR3 DNA reads as TGTGCCAGCAGCTGGGCTAGCGGGGCTTACAATGAGCAGTTCTTC.